The 9 T cell receptor beta chains in this list originate from one sample, sequenced in a study of T cell responses to AZD1222 COVID-19 vaccine. The method was immunoSEQ multiplex PCR; TCRdb's version includes in-frame clones alone and lacks a portion of them. Of 150,000 to 200,000 clones in the sample, nearly 95% are singletons; the top ten hold less than 2.5%. The sample in question was peripheral blood, obtained on day 0 of AZD1222 vaccination. The receptors stem from an adult in good health.

Only one count was recorded for this clone. The rearrangement links TRBV28 to TRBJ2-7, with TRBD2 as a possible D gene (6 bases). Germline V gives CDR1 MDHEN, CDR2 SYDVKM. The germline V and J ends were trimmed by 6 bases and 4 bases, with 25 bases remaining between them. The CDR3 totals 17 residues. The CDR3 loop reads CASSSRRVQKWDYEQYF. The CDR3 DNA reads as TGTGCCAGCAGCAGTCGGAGGGTCCAGAAATGGGATTACGAGCAGTACTTC.

This chain joins TRBV24-1 and TRBJ2-5, with TRBD1 identical over 9 bases. V was pared by 7 bases and J by 2 bases, with 1 base of the junction left unmatched. The CDR3 runs 13 residues. Looked up from germline, CDR1 is KGHDR and CDR2 is SFDVKD. The chain's CDR3 is CATRTGGQETQYF. CDR3 in DNA: TGTGCCACCAGGACAGGGGGGCAAGAGACCCAGTACTTC.

The rearrangement links TRBV6-5 to TRBJ2-2; D remains unclear. The CDR3 is 13 residues long. Per germline, CDR1 MNHEY and CDR2 SVGAGI. V shed 4 bases and J shed 7 bases, with 10 bases lying between them. The CDR3 is CASSSPNGGELFF. For the CDR3, the DNA is TGTGCCAGCAGTTCGCCAAATGGCGGGGAGCTGTTTTTT.

The CDR3 DNA sequence: TGCGCCAGCAGCCAAGATATGTTTAGGGAGTTGAACTATGGCTACACCTTC. It codes for CASSQDMFRELNYGYTF. The chain employs TRBV4-1 and TRBJ1-2; D is unresolved. The CDR3 extends over 17 amino acids. Germline V gene lookup returns CDR1 MGHRA and CDR2 YSYEKL. V was clipped by 0 bases and J by 2 bases, with 16 bases between them.

This chain uses TRBV6-2 or TRBV6-3 with TRBJ1-5, with D possibly TRBD1 on 5 matching bases. This CDR3 is 14 amino acids long. Looked up from germline, CDR1 is MNHEY and CDR2 is SVGEGT. The V end was cut by 6 bases, the J end by 0 bases, with 9 bases between. The CDR3 sequence is CASSQGYSNQPQHF. DNA for the CDR3: TGTGCCAGCAGCCAGGGTTATAGCAATCAGCCCCAGCATTTT.

The V call is TRBV15, the J call TRBJ2-7; D possibly corresponds to TRBD1 (6 bases). The CDR3 sequence is 18 residues long. Between the trimmed V and J ends, which lost 6 bases and 3 bases, there was a span of 27 bases. Germline CDR1 LNHNV, CDR2 YYDKDF (reference sequence). CDR3 loop: CATSPRGNRATFHYEQYF. Written as DNA, the CDR3 is TGTGCCACCAGTCCCAGAGGGAACAGGGCGACGTTCCACTACGAGCAGTACTTC.

The V and J genes are TRBV27 and TRBJ1-2; 9 bases agree with TRBD1. This CDR3 has 14 residues. The germline gives CDR1 MNHEY, CDR2 SMNVEV (reference sequence). The V segment lost 6 bases and the J segment 0 bases; nucleotides outside the gene matches: 2. The CDR3 region has the DNA TGTGCCAGCAGGGGGGACAGGGCTAACTATGGCTACACCTTC. Its translation is CASRGDRANYGYTF.

The rearrangement joins TRBV4-1 to TRBJ2-1; D assignment may be TRBD1 or TRBD2 (6 bases each). Trimming removed 0 bases at V and 7 bases at J, with 10 bases between. This CDR3 contains 14 residues. Germline V CDR1 and CDR2: MGHRA, YSYEKL. CDR3 sequence: CASSQEWRGNEQFF. The DNA of the CDR3 is TGCGCCAGCAGCCAAGAATGGAGGGGGAATGAGCAGTTCTTC.

This clone was observed once. In DNA form, the CDR3 reads TGTGCCAGCAGCAATGGACCGAATGAAAAACTGTTTTTT. Translating it yields CASSNGPNEKLFF. The chain has TRBV7-6 and TRBJ1-4; no clear D. Germline loops: CDR1 SGHVS, CDR2 FNYEAQ. Trimming removed 5 bases at V and 5 bases at J, with 9 bases between. This CDR3 is built from 13 residues.